This T cell receptor beta chain was retrieved from a study of blood T cell repertoires in COVID-19. Whole-study context: Acute and convalescent COVID-19 samples came from the United States, Italy and Spain. Sample material is recorded as cDNA or gDNA derived from T cells, B-cell-depleted T cells, or PBMCs.

The germline CDR1 and CDR2 sequences are MNHEY and SVGEGT. The length of the CDR3 is 12 residues. V lost 6 bases and J 6 bases, leaving 9 bases between the germline ends. Original processing methods: Estimation of nucleated cell counts relied on the amplification of reference gene primers. Assay: immunoSEQ multiplex PCR; the TCRdb copy retains only in-frame clones and omits some. D and trimming come from the DNA, and the V and J calls and clone size come from that table. The sample records about 120,000 clones, about 86% being singletons. The source of this sequence is a woman between 50 and 59 years old with acute or convalescent COVID-19. This chain uses TRBV6-2 or TRBV6-3 with TRBJ1-5; D uncertain. The sample taken for sequencing was peripheral blood. CDR3 bases: TGTGCCAGCAGCCCTGAGGGTCAGCCCCAGCATTTT. This codes for CASSPEGQPQHF.